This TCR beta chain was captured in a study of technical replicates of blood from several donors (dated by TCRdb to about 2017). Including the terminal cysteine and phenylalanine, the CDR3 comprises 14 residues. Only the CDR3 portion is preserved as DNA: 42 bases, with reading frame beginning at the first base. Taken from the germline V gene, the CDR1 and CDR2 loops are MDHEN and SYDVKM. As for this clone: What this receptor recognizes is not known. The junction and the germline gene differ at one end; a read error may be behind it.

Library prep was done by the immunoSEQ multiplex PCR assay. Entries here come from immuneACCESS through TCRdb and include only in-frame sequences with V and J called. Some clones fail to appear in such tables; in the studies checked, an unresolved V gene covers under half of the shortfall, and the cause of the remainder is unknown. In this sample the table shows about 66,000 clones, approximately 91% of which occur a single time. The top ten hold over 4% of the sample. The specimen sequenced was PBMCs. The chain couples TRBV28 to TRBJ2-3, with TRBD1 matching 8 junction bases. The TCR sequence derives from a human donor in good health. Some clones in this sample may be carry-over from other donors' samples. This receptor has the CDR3 CASSLLTPGQERNF. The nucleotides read TGTGCCAGCAGTCTCCTAACACCGGGACAGGAAAGGAATTTT.